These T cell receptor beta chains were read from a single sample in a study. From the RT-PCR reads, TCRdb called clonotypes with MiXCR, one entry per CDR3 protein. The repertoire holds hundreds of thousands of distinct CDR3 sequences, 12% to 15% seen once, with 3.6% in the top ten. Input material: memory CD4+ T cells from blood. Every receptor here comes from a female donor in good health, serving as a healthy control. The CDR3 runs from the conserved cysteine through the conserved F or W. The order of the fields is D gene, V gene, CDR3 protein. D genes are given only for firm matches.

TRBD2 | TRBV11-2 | CASRRLASYNEQFF
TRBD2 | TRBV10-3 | CAISPTSGSLPNEQFF
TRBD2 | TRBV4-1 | CASSQSLAGPLAKNIQYF
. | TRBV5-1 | CASSLAGIAVLQETQYF
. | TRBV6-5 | CASNVRASAFSDTQYF
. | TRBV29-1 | CSVSADSYNEQFF
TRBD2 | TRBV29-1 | CSVTGTRNTDTQYF
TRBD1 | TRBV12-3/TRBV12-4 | CASSPPTGVNSPLHF
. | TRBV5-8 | CASSLYVTDPPTRETQYF
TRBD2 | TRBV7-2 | CASSLDSGRVSGELFF
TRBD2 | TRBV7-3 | CACSLAASGPHEQYF
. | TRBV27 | CASSGSVSNQPQHF
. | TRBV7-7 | CASSLTSPETQYF
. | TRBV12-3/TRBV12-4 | CASSIMGTDTQYF
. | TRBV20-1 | CSARPPGTAEAFF
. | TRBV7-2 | CASSPMLGYYEQYF
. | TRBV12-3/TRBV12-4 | CASSWTARGEQYF
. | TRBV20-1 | CSAREGQNIQYF
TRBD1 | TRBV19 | CASSISWDSLAKNIQYF
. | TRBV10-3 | CAISESGIDQPQHF
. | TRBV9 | CASSVGGRADGYTF
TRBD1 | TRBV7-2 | CASSITGGHTEAFF
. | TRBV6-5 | CASSYSGYSNEQYF
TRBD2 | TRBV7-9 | CASSWGWEAGVPNEQFF
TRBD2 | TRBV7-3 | CASSMAGESYEQYF